What follows are 8 T cell receptor beta chains derived from one specimen sequenced in a study of blood T cell repertoires in COVID-19. Measured with immunoSEQ multiplex PCR; TCRdb has only the in-frame clones, and not every one. Here the sample spans over 70,000 clones, approximately 86% being singletons. Sequencing used peripheral blood. The receptors were sampled from a human donor in a cohort sampled during active COVID-19.

This chain joins TRBV24-1 and TRBJ2-1, with D unclear. Looked up from germline, CDR1 is KGHDR and CDR2 is SFDVKD. V was clipped by 3 bases and J by 0 bases, with 11 bases between them. The CDR3 has 16 amino acids. CDR3 protein: CATSDLQSTSYNEQFF. For the CDR3, the DNA is TGTGCCACCAGTGATCTACAGTCAACCTCCTACAATGAGCAGTTCTTC.

This clone was detected once. The rearrangement joins TRBV12-5 to TRBJ2-1; TRBD1 might be the D (5 bases). Germline V lookup: CDR1 LGHNT, CDR2 FRNRAP. The CDR3 length is 16 residues. V was pared by 2 bases and J by 5 bases, with 16 bases between. The CDR3 sequence: CASGLFPGPPHNEQFF. DNA for the CDR3: TGTGCTAGTGGTTTGTTCCCAGGGCCCCCCCACAATGAGCAGTTCTTC.

The rearrangement joins TRBV19 to TRBJ2-2; 11 nucleotides match TRBD1. V was pared by 5 bases and J by 5 bases, with 7 bases of the junction left unmatched. CDR3 length: 16 residues. Germline V lookup: CDR1 LNHDA, CDR2 SQIVND (reference sequence). The CDR3 is CASSPPGTGGTGELFF. The CDR3 region has the DNA TGTGCCAGTAGTCCCCCCGGGACAGGGGGGACCGGGGAGCTGTTTTTT.

The chain recombines TRBV2 with TRBJ2-5; TRBD2 matches at 11 bases. CDR1 is SNHLY, CDR2 FYNNEI, per germline. The CDR3 contains 15 residues. Losses at the gene ends were 6 bases for V and 5 bases for J; bases not matched to a gene: 8. CDR3 nucleotides: TGTGCCAGCAGGGCCACTAGCGGGAGCTGGGAGACCCAGTACTTC. It specifies CASRATSGSWETQYF.

About this clone itself: An end of the junction differs from the germline gene, which may be a read error. The chain links TRBV11-3 to TRBJ2-2; 16 positions agree with TRBD2. Germline-derived CDR1 and CDR2 are SGHNT and YENEEA. This CDR3 region has 17 residues. In DNA form, the CDR3 reads TGTGCCAGCAGCTTGGGACTAGCGGGAGGGAAACACCGGGGAGCTGTTTTT. Translated, it gives CASSLGLAGGKHRGAVF.

V gene TRBV7-9 combines with J gene TRBJ2-7; the match to TRBD2 covers 12 bases. From germline, CDR1 is SEHNR and CDR2 FQNEAQ (reference sequence). Trimming cost V 7 bases and J 3 bases; bases outside gene matches: 4. The CDR3 consists of 14 residues. The CDR3 sequence is CASTGLAGLYEQYF. The CDR3 region has the DNA TGTGCCAGCACCGGACTAGCGGGACTCTACGAGCAGTACTTC.

The chain recombines TRBV28 with TRBJ2-6, with TRBD1 matching 11 bases. Losses at the gene ends were 8 bases for V and 3 bases for J; bases not matched to a gene: 27. Germline V lookup: CDR1 MDHEN, CDR2 SYDVKM. The CDR3 runs 23 residues. This chain's CDR3 is CASQEPGQGVLGTTVFGANVLTF. For the CDR3, the DNA is TGTGCCAGCCAAGAGCCGGGACAGGGGGTATTGGGGACTACGGTTTTTGGGGCCAACGTCCTGACTTTC.

This clone was counted between two and nine times. The chain is built from TRBV5-1 and TRBJ1-1, with D uncertain. The V gene's germline CDR1 is SGHRS and CDR2 YFSETQ. The CDR3 extends over 14 amino acids. V lost 4 bases and J lost 1, with 11 bases in between. Here the CDR3 reads CASSLRHRNTEAFF. The CDR3, as DNA: TGCGCCAGCAGCCTACGACACCGGAACACTGAAGCTTTCTTT.